Following are 11 T cell receptor beta chains from one sample sequenced in a study of regulatory T cells in long-lasting Graves disease. Sample time point: newly diagnosed GD, antithyroid drugs for less than 3 months. Extracted PBMC RNA gave rise to the TCR library. Construction of TCR beta libraries relied on iRepertoire HTBI primers and on Arm-PCR targeting CDR3 regions. Via MiXCR, TCRdb re-called the multiplex PCR reads, giving one row per CDR3 protein. The sample contains about 400,000 distinct CDR3 sequences, about a sixth of which appear only once. Sequencing was performed on peripheral blood mononuclear cells (PBMCs), taken at new diagnosis, from a patient treated with antithyroid drugs. The receptor set was obtained from a female donor with Graves disease.

Many counts were recorded for this clonotype. The rearrangement joins TRBV3-1 to TRBJ1-1, with 7 bases aligning to TRBD1. Germline V lookup: CDR1 LGHDT, CDR2 YNNKEL (reference sequence). V was pared by 5 bases and J by 1 base, with 10 bases of the junction left unmatched. The CDR3 has 16 amino acids. The CDR3 sequence: CASSTPSTGPNTEAFF. The CDR3 DNA reads as TGTGCCAGCAGCACTCCCTCGACAGGGCCGAACACTGAAGCTTTCTTT. Variable domain in full (rest from reference TRBV3-1 and TRBJ1-1): DTAVSQTPKYLVTQMGNDKSIKCEQNLGHDTMYWYKQDSKKFLKIMFSYNNKELIINETVPNRFSPKSPDKAHLNLHINSLELGDSAVYFCASSTPSTGPNTEAFFGQGTRLTVV.

This clonotype was recorded at least ten times. V gene TRBV27 combines with J gene TRBJ1-2; possibly TRBD1 for D (5 bases). The V gene's germline CDR1 is MNHEY and CDR2 SMNVEV (reference sequence). V was cut by 6 bases and J by 1 base, with 9 bases left in between. This CDR3 spans 13 amino acids. CDR3: CASRIDSNYGYTF. The CDR3 coding sequence is TGTGCCAGCAGAATAGACAGTAACTATGGCTACACCTTC.

This clonotype was detected ten times or more. The V call is TRBV4-2, the J call TRBJ2-3, with 13 bases identical to TRBD2. The V and J ends lost 4 bases and 2 bases, in that order; junction bases with no gene match: 3. From germline, CDR1 is LGHNA and CDR2 YNFKEQ. The CDR3 consists of 16 residues. The CDR3 sequence: CASSPGTSGNTDTQYF. CDR3 DNA: TGTGCCAGCAGCCCCGGGACTAGCGGGAACACAGATACGCAGTATTTT.

The chain couples TRBV30 to TRBJ1-2, with 8 bases lining up with TRBD1. The CDR3 spans 17 residues. The germline CDR1 and CDR2 sequences are GTSNPN and SVGIG (reference sequence). V shed 3 bases, J shed 4 bases, and the junction held 16 bases outside the gene matches. CDR3 nucleotides: TGTGCCTGGAGGCAACTTGGGGGACAGGTCGTGTTCTATGGCTACACCTTC. Translation: CAWRQLGGQVVFYGYTF.

This clonotype was recorded many times. V is TRBV6-2 or TRBV6-3 and J is TRBJ2-3; 14 bases map to TRBD2. Germline trimming cut 4 bases from V and 2 bases from J; bases unmatched to any gene: 8. The CDR3 totals 18 residues. The V gene's germline CDR1 is MNHEY and CDR2 SVGEGT. This CDR3 reads CASSLPGLAGDDTDTQYF. The CDR3 nucleotides are TGTGCCAGCAGTTTGCCGGGACTAGCGGGGGACGACACAGATACGCAGTATTTT.

V is TRBV28 and J is TRBJ1-5; D not certain. Germline assignment: CDR1 MDHEN and CDR2 SYDVKM. The CDR3 loop spans 11 amino acids. V was shortened by 2 bases and J by 7 bases, with 3 bases between the two germline ends. For the CDR3, the DNA is TGTGCCAGCAGTTTAACCCAGCCCCAGCATTTT. Amino acid sequence: CASSLTQPQHF.

This clonotype has a count of ten or more. The gene calls are TRBV12-3 or TRBV12-4 and TRBJ2-1; the D is unclear. V lost 6 bases to trimming and J lost 4 bases, with 19 bases between them. There are 16 residues in the CDR3. CDR3 loop: CASRRTRTVHYNEQFF. The CDR3 coding sequence is TGTGCCAGCAGGAGAACCCGGACGGTGCATTACAATGAGCAGTTCTTC.

This clonotype was seen only a few times. The chain couples TRBV20-1 to TRBJ2-2; TRBD2 matches at 12 bases. The V and J ends lost 6 bases and 2 bases, in that order; junction bases with no gene match: 13. In germline, CDR1 is DFQATT, CDR2 SNEGSKA (reference sequence). The CDR3 is 18 amino acids. The CDR3 protein is CSAITPSGRAVNTGELFF. CDR3 nucleotides: TGCAGTGCCATTACCCCTAGCGGGAGGGCCGTAAACACCGGGGAGCTGTTTTTT.

This clonotype has a count of ten or more. The CDR3 spells CASSSGQGANIQYF. The CDR3 nucleotides read TGTGCCAGCAGTTCGGGACAGGGGGCAAACATTCAGTACTTC. The chain uses TRBV28 and TRBJ2-4; 12 bases agree with TRBD1. The CDR3 extends over 14 amino acids. With V trimmed by 4 bases and J by 6 bases, 1 base remained unmatched. Germline V gene data show CDR1 as MDHEN and CDR2 as SYDVKM.

This clonotype was detected ten times or more. This chain uses TRBV12-3 or TRBV12-4 with TRBJ2-7; the D is unclear. Trimming removed 8 bases at V and 7 bases at J, with 9 bases between. The CDR3 extends over 10 amino acids. In DNA form, the CDR3 reads TGTGCCAGCGGGGTTAGTGAGCAGTACTTC. It codes for CASGVSEQYF.

The rearrangement joins TRBV27 to TRBJ2-5, with 9 bases lining up with TRBD2. After removal of 6 bases from V and 4 bases from J, the junction contained 12 bases not matched to a gene. The CDR3 loop spans 16 amino acids. Germline lookup yields CDR1 MNHEY and CDR2 SMNVEV (reference sequence). CDR3 in amino acids: CASRIKGLASAETQYF. CDR3 sequence (DNA): TGTGCCAGCAGAATCAAGGGACTAGCCTCCGCAGAGACCCAGTACTTC.